The present TCR beta chain was sequenced within a study of T cells in localized non-small cell lung cancer (dated by TCRdb to 2020 to 2021). The study in broad terms: The study analyzed T cell repertoires of 200 to 300 early-stage NSCLC patients, comparing tumors and uninvolved tumor-adjacent lungs. Of the NSCLC patients, about 130 were male and roughly 100 were female, and the mean age was about 69 years. The cohort was made up of around 250 treatment-naive NSCLC patients whose localized lung tumors had been resected.

At diagnosis, tumor, uninvolved tumor-adjacent lung and peripheral blood were collected and then preserved as a mix of FFPE and fresh-frozen material. For TCR repertoire profiling, blood samples were analyzed in the form of peripheral blood mononuclear cells. General conclusions and limits of the study: Uninvolved tumor-adjacent lung showed the highest T cell clonality, higher than tumor, which suggests more focused antigenic responses in the adjacent lung. Because the study design was exploratory, TCR variables were selected using unadjusted p-values without false-discovery rate correction. Multi-region tumor sequencing was not performed, so intratumor heterogeneity could not be excluded. A median of 57 of the top 100 tumor clones turned up in the paired uninvolved adjacent lung, and roughly 28 of those clones also ranked among the top 100 of that same adjacent lung. Higher blood T cell density associated with longer overall survival, while higher adjacent-lung clonality associated with shorter survival.

TCR beta CDR3 regions were sequenced from DNA using the immunoSEQ Assay. The study's processing was this. To compute T cell density, TCR beta template counts were normalized to usable DNA, which was estimated by amplifying housekeeping genes. The preseqR package was used to estimate richness by extrapolating to 400,000 templates for PBMC samples and to 120,000 templates for tissue samples. Clonality was defined by subtracting Pielou's evenness from one. Tissue-enriched TCRs were identified through differential abundance testing performed on productive amino-acid clonotypes, with a minimum total count of 5 and an alpha of 0.1. The Jaccard Index and the Morisita Overlap Index were used to quantify repertoire overlap between compartments. GLIPH grouped TCR beta CDR3s together with public tetramer-defined viral CDR3s, and a viral motif had to include at least three viral sequences and also show V-gene enrichment. TCRdb retrieved this table from immuneACCESS and kept in-frame rearrangements only. Not all clones are present; in checked studies, unresolved V genes account for under half, and no reason is known for the remainder. Clonal size and the V and J genes are those of that table, whereas D and trimming came from the DNA. Within this sample are some 15,000 clones, with 90% of them counted one time only. More than 0.95% of the sample is held by the ten biggest clonotypes.

A remark on this clone: Its antigen is currently not known. No much larger clone exists at a distance of one base, and base qualities are not known.

Its CDR3 holds 14 amino acids, cysteine through phenylalanine. This entry keeps only the CDR3 DNA: 42 bases, framed from base 1. CDR1 is given as SGHRS and CDR2 as YFSETQ, both from the germline V gene. V is shortened by 4 bases, J by 0 bases, and the region joining them spans 10 bases. The TCR originated in a woman aged 40-70 years with stage III lung adenocarcinoma. The sequences come from peripheral blood mononuclear cells, collected before any cancer treatment. The rearrangement combines TRBV5-1 with TRBJ1-1; no D gene is confidently identified. The CDR3 in this case is CASSRGIMNTEAFF. The sequenced DNA is TGCGCCAGCAGCCGGGGAATTATGAACACTGAAGCTTTCTTT.